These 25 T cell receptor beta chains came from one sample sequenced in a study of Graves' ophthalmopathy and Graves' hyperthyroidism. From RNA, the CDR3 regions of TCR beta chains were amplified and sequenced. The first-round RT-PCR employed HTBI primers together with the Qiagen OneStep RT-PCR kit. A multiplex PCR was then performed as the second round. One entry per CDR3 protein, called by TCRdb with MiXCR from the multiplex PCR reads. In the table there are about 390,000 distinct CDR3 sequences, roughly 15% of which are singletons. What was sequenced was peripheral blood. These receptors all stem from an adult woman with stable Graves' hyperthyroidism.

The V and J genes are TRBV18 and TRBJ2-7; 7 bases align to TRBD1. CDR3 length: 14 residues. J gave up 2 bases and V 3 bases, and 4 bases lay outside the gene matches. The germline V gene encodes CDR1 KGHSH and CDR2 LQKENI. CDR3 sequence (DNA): TGTGCCAGCTCACCGGGGACAGAGACCTACGAGCAGTACTTC. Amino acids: CASSPGTETYEQYF.

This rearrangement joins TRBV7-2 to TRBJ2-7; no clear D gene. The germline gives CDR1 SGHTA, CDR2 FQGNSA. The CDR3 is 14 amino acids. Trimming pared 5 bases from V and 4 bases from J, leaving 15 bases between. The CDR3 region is CASSKMGGGYEQYF. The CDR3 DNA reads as TGTGCCAGCAGCAAAATGGGTGGCGGATACGAGCAGTACTTC. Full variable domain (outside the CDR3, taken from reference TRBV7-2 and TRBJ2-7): GAGVSQSPSNKVTEKGKDVELRCDPISGHTALYWYRQSLGQGLEFLIYFQGNSAPDKSGLPSDRFSAERTGGSVSTLTIQRTQQEDSAVYLCASSKMGGGYEQYFGPGTRLTVT.

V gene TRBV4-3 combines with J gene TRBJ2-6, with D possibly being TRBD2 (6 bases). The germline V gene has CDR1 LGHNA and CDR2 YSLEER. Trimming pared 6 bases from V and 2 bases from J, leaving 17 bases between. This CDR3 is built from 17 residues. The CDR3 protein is CASSRRREPAGANVLTF. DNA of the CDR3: TGCGCCAGCAGTCGCCGGCGGGAACCCGCTGGGGCCAACGTCCTGACTTTC.

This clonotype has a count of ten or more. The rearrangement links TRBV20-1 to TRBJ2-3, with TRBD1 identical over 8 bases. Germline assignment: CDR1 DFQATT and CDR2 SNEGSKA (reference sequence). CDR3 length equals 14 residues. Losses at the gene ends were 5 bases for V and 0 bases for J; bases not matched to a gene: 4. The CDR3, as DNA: TGCAGTGCTCTGACAGGGGTGAGCACAGATACGCAGTATTTT. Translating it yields CSALTGVSTDTQYF.

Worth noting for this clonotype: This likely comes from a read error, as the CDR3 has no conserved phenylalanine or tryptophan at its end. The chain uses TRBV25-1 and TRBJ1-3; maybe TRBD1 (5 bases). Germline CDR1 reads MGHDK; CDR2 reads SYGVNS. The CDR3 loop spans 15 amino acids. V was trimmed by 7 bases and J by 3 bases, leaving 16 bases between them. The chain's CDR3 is CASIAGSGIGNTIYY. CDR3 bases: TGTGCCAGCATCGCAGGGAGCGGTATTGGAAACACCATATATTAT.

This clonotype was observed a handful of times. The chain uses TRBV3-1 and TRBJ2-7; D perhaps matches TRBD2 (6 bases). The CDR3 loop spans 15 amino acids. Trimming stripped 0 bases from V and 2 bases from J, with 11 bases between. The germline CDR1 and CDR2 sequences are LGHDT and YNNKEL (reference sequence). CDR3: CASSQDPGGAYEQYF. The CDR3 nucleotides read TGTGCCAGCAGCCAAGATCCTGGCGGGGCCTACGAGCAGTACTTC.

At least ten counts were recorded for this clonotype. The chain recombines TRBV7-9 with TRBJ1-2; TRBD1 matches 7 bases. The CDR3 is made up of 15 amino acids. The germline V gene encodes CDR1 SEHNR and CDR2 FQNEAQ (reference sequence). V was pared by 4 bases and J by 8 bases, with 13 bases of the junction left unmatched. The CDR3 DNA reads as TGTGCCAGCAGCTCCTTTAAACAGGGGATGGGAGGCTACACCTTC. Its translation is CASSSFKQGMGGYTF.

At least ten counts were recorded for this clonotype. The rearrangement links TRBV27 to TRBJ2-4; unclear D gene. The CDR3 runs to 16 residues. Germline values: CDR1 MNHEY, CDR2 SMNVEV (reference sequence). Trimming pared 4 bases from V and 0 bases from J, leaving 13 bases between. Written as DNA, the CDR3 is TGTGCCAGCAGTTCCCCACCTGGTGGAGCCAAAAACATTCAGTACTTC. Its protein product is CASSSPPGGAKNIQYF.

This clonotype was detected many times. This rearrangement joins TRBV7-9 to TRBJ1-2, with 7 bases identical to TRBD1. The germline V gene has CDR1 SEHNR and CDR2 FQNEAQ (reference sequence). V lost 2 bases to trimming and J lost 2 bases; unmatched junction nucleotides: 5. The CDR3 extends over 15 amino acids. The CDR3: CASSLRLGQNYGYTF. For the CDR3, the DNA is TGTGCCAGCAGCTTACGCCTGGGACAGAACTATGGCTACACCTTC.

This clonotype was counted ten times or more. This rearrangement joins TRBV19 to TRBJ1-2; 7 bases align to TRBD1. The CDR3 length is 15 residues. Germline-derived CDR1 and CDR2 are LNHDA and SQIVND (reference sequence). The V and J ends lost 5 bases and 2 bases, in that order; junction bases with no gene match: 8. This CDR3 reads CASSETGRYNYGYTF. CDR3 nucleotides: TGTGCCAGTAGTGAGACAGGGAGATACAACTATGGCTACACCTTC.

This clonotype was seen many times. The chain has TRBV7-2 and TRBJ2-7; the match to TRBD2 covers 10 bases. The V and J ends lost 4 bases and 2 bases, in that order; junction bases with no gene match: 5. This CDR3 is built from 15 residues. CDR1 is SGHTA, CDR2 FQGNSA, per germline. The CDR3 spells CASSSIAGGPYEQYF. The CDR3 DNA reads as TGTGCCAGCAGCTCAATAGCGGGAGGACCCTACGAGCAGTACTTC. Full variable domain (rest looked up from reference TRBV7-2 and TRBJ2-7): GAGVSQSPSNKVTEKGKDVELRCDPISGHTALYWYRQSLGQGLEFLIYFQGNSAPDKSGLPSDRFSAERTGGSVSTLTIQRTQQEDSAVYLCASSSIAGGPYEQYFGPGTRLTVT.

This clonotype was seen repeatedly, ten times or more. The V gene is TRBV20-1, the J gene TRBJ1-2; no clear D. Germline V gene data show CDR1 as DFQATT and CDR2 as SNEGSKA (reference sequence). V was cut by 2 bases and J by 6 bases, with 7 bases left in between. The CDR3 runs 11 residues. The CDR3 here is CSARLLHGYTF. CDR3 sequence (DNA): TGCAGTGCTAGATTGCTCCATGGCTACACCTTC.

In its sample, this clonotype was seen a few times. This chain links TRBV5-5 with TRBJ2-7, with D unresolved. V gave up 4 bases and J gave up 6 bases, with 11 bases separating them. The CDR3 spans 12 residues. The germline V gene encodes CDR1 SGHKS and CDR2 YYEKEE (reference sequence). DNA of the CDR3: TGTGCCAGCAGCCAGAACGGGTTCGAGCAGTACTTC. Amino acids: CASSQNGFEQYF.

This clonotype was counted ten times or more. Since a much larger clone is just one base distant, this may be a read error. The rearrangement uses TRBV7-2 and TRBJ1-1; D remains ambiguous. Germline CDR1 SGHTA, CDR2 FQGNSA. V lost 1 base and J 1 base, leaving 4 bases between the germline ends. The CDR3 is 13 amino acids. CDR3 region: CASSLVENTEAFF. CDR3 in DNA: TGTGCCAGCAGCTTAGTTGAGAACACTGAAGCTTTCTTT. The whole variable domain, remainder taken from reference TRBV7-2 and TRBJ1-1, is GAGVSQSPSNKVTEKGKDVELRCDPISGHTALYWYRQSLGQGLEFLIYFQGNSAPDKSGLPSDRFSAERTGGSVSTLTIQRTQQEDSAVYLCASSLVENTEAFFGQGTRLTVV.

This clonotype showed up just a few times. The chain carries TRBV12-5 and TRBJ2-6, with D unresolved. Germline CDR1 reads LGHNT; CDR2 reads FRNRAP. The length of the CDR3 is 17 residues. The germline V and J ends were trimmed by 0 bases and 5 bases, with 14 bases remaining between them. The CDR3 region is CASGLVLGQVRANVLTF. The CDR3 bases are TGTGCTAGTGGTTTGGTATTGGGTCAGGTTCGGGCCAACGTCCTGACTTTC.

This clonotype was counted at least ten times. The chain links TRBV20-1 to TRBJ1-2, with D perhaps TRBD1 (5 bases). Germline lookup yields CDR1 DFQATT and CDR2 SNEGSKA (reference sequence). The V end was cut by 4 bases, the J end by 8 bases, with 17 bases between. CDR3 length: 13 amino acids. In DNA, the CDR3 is TGCAGTGCTACTGGGGGACCTATGGAAGGCTACACCTTC. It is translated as CSATGGPMEGYTF.

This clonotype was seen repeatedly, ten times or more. DNA of the CDR3: TGTGCCAGCAGTTTATACTTCCCCGACAGCCCTCATAGCAATCAGCCCCAGCATTTT. This codes for CASSLYFPDSPHSNQPQHF. The chain employs TRBV28 and TRBJ1-5; perhaps TRBD1 as D (5 bases). Germline V gene lookup returns CDR1 MDHEN and CDR2 SYDVKM. The CDR3 consists of 19 residues. Trimming took off 1 base at V and 0 bases at J, with 19 bases between the two ends.

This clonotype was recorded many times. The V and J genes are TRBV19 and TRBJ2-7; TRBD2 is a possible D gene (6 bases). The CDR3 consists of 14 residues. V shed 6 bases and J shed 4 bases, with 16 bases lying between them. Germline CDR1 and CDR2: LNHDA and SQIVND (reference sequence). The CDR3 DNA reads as TGTGCCAGTAGATCACGGGACTCAACATACGAGCAGTACTTC. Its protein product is CASRSRDSTYEQYF.

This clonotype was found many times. The CDR3 nucleotides read TGTGCCAGCAGCGAGGGACTAGCGGGAGCCAAAAACATTCAGTACTTC. The encoded protein is CASSEGLAGAKNIQYF. V usage is TRBV9 and J usage is TRBJ2-4; 12 nucleotides line up with TRBD2. The CDR3 length is 16 residues. Unmatched junction bases numbered 1, after V lost 3 bases and J lost 0 bases. Germline values: CDR1 SGDLS, CDR2 YYNGEE.

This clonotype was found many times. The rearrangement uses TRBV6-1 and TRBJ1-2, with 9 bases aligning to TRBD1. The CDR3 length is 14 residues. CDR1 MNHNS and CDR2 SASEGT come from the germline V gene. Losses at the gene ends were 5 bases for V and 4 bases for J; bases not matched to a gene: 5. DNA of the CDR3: TGTGCCAGCAGTAGGACAGGGGCCGGCTATGGCTACACCTTC. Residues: CASSRTGAGYGYTF.

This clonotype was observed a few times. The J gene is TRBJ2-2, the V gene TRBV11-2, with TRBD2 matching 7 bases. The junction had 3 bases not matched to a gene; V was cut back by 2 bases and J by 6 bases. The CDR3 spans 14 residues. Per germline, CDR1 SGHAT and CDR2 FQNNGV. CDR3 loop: CASSLIRGAGELFF. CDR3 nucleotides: TGTGCCAGCAGCTTAATCCGGGGGGCCGGGGAGCTGTTTTTT.

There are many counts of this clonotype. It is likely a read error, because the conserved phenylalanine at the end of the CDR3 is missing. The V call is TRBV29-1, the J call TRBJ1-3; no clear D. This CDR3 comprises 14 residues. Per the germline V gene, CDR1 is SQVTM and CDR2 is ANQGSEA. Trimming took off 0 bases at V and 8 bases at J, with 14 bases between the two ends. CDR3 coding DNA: TGCAGCGTTGAAGACCCTATATACCGGGACACCATATATCTT. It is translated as CSVEDPIYRDTIYL.

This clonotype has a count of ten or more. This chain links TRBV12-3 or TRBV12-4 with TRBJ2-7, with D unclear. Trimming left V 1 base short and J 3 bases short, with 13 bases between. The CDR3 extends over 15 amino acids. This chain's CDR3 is CASSLGSGTLYEQYF. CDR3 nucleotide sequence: TGTGCCAGCAGTTTAGGGTCAGGCACCCTCTACGAGCAGTACTTC.

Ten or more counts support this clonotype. The CDR3 reads CSASVAPNQPQHF. In DNA form, the CDR3 reads TGCAGTGCTAGTGTGGCCCCCAATCAGCCCCAGCATTTT. This chain links TRBV20-1 with TRBJ1-5; D is unresolved. The CDR3 totals 13 residues. The germline gives CDR1 DFQATT, CDR2 SNEGSKA (reference sequence). V was pared by 3 bases and J by 3 bases, with 9 bases between.

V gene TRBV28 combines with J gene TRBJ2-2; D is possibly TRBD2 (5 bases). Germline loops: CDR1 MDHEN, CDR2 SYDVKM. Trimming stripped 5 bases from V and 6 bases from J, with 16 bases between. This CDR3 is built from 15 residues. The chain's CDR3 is CASSPGLAAAGELFF. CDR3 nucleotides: TGTGCCAGCAGTCCGGGTCTAGCTGCGGCCGGGGAGCTGTTTTTT.